The TCR beta chain described here comes from a study of T cell repertoires in cytomegalovirus infection. One entry per CDR3 protein results from TCRdb running MiXCR on the reads. The sample has some 400,000 distinct CDR3 sequences; approximately 31% are singletons. Germline V gene data show CDR1 as SGHNT and CDR2 as YYREEE (reference sequence). V lost 3 bases, J lost 8 bases, and 14 bases lay in between. This CDR3 contains 13 residues. Material: PBMCs. This clonotype was sampled from a human donor in good health (CMV status not recorded). Some clones in this sample may be carry-over from other donors' samples. This chain links TRBV5-4 with TRBJ1-2, with D uncertain. DNA of the CDR3: TGTGCCAGCAGCTCCCACTCGAGCTGGGGCTACACCTTC. Amino acid sequence: CASSSHSSWGYTF.